Presented here are 30 T cell receptor beta chains from one specimen sequenced in a study of CD8 T cells in Susac syndrome. Random hexamers primed reverse transcription of about 0.5 to 1 ug RNA. TCRdb used MiXCR to reprocess the immunoSEQ multiplex PCR reads, holding one entry per CDR3 protein. This table has approximately 230,000 distinct CDR3 sequences, roughly 93% appearing once. The sample comprised CD4+ T cells from PBMCs. The receptors here all came from a human donor with multiple sclerosis.

This CDR3 is CASSSLAESYEQYV. DNA of the CDR3: TGTGCCAGCAGCTCCTTAGCGGAGAGCTACGAGCAGTACGTC. The genes are TRBV7-9 and TRBJ2-7; D may be TRBD2 (6 bases). Germline CDR1 and CDR2: SEHNR and FQNEAQ (reference sequence). The length of the CDR3 is 14 residues. The germline V and J ends were trimmed by 4 bases and 3 bases, with 13 bases remaining between them.

The genes are TRBV27 and TRBJ1-1; D is uncertain. In germline, CDR1 is MNHEY, CDR2 SMNVEV (reference sequence). This CDR3 region has 13 residues. Trimming took 8 bases from V and 4 from J, leaving 14 bases between them. CDR3 sequence: CASGGYGGTEAFF. In DNA form, the CDR3 reads TGTGCCAGCGGAGGGTACGGTGGCACTGAAGCTTTCTTT.

In its sample, this clonotype was seen a few times. This chain connects TRBV29-1 to TRBJ2-3; D is possibly TRBD2 (5 bases). Trimming removed 2 bases at V and 2 bases at J, with 14 bases between. Germline V gene lookup returns CDR1 SQVTM and CDR2 ANQGSEA. The CDR3 runs 15 residues. CDR3 coding DNA: TGCAGCGTTGAACCCCCCGGAGGCCCCACAGATACGCAGTATTTT. Protein product: CSVEPPGGPTDTQYF.

The chain joins TRBV5-1 to TRBJ2-5, with 8 bases aligning to TRBD2. There are 14 residues in the CDR3. From germline, CDR1 is SGHRS and CDR2 YFSETQ. The V gene end was trimmed by 0 bases and the J gene end by 5 bases; junction bases not matched to a gene: 3. In nucleotides, the CDR3 is TGCGCCAGCAGCTTGGGACAGCGGGGGGAGACCCAGTACTTC. Amino acids: CASSLGQRGETQYF.

This clonotype occurred a few times. This chain links TRBV12-3 or TRBV12-4 with TRBJ2-7, with 9 nucleotides matching TRBD1. CDR3 length equals 15 residues. J was trimmed by 2 bases and V by 5 bases; bases with no gene match: 7. CDR3 bases: TGTGCCAGCAGTCGACAGGGACAGGGCGCCTACGAGCAGTACTTC. Translated: CASSRQGQGAYEQYF.

The chain is built from TRBV12-3 or TRBV12-4 and TRBJ1-3; 8 bases map to TRBD1. The CDR3 length is 14 residues. After removal of 11 bases from V and 0 bases from J, the junction contained 6 bases not matched to a gene. CDR3 in DNA: TGTGCCTCGTCGGACAGGGTCTCTGGAAACACCATATATTTT. Its translation: CASSDRVSGNTIYF.

The CDR3 region is CASSVASSSYEQYF. The CDR3 nucleotides are TGTGCCAGCAGCGTAGCTTCGAGCTCCTACGAGCAGTACTTC. The chain recombines TRBV9 with TRBJ2-7; no clear D. Germline CDR1 reads SGDLS; CDR2 reads YYNGEE. The CDR3 consists of 14 residues. V lost 0 bases and J 0 bases, leaving 7 bases between the germline ends.

The J gene is TRBJ2-1, the V gene TRBV4-1, with TRBD2 identical over 12 bases. The CDR3 spans 19 residues. Germline lookup yields CDR1 MGHRA and CDR2 YSYEKL. V dropped 4 bases and J dropped 6; count of bases not matched to a gene: 16. The CDR3, as DNA: TGCGCCAGCAGCCCTTACGAGGGGCTAGCGGGGGGGGACGCCAATGAGCAGTTCTTC. Translation: CASSPYEGLAGGDANEQFF.

This chain links TRBV30 with TRBJ1-2, with TRBD1 as a possible D gene (5 bases). Germline V gene sequence: CDR1 GTSNPN, CDR2 SVGIG (reference sequence). V gave up 2 bases and J gave up 8 bases, with 21 bases separating them. CDR3 length equals 15 residues. The CDR3 spells CAWSNPGTEAGGYTF. The CDR3 DNA follows: TGTGCCTGGAGTAACCCCGGGACGGAGGCCGGGGGCTACACCTTC. The entire variable domain, with the rest obtained from reference TRBV30 and TRBJ1-2, is as follows: SQTIHQWPATLVQPVGSPLSLECTVEGTSNPNLYWYRQAAGRGLQLLFYSVGIGQISSEVPQNLSASRPQDRQFILSSKKLLLSDSGFYLCAWSNPGTEAGGYTFGSGTRLTVV.

The chain is built from TRBV7-2 and TRBJ2-2, with D possibly TRBD1 on 5 matching bases. Trimming stripped 6 bases from V and 0 bases from J, with 11 bases between. Germline V gene sequence: CDR1 SGHTA, CDR2 FQGNSA. The CDR3 runs to 15 residues. The CDR3 region has the DNA TGTGCCAGCAGTGCTGACAGTTCGAACACCGGGGAGCTGTTTTTT. The encoded protein is CASSADSSNTGELFF.

The V and J genes are TRBV11-2 and TRBJ1-6, with D maybe TRBD1 (5 bases). V shed 8 bases and J shed 10 bases, with 24 bases lying between them. The length of the CDR3 is 16 residues. Germline V gives CDR1 SGHAT, CDR2 FQNNGV. The CDR3 DNA sequence: TGTGCCAGCCGGGGCTGGGGCCGACCAGGAGGCTCACCCCTCCACTTT. As protein: CASRGWGRPGGSPLHF.

The rearrangement uses TRBV5-4 and TRBJ2-5, with D possibly being TRBD2 (5 bases). Germline lookup yields CDR1 SGHNT and CDR2 YYREEE (reference sequence). CDR3 size: 12 residues. The V end was cut by 7 bases, the J end by 5 bases, with 12 bases between. The CDR3 DNA reads as TGTGCCAGCGGGGTCGGGGTGGAGACCCAGTACTTC. Protein: CASGVGVETQYF. The variable domain in full, with the rest retrieved from reference TRBV5-4 and TRBJ2-5, is ETGVTQSPTHLIKTRGQQVTLRCSSQSGHNTVSWYQQALGQGPQFIFQYYREEENGRGNFPPRFSGLQFPNYSSELNVNALELDDSALYLCASGVGVETQYFGPGTRLLVL.

The rearrangement links TRBV5-4 to TRBJ2-6; D is ambiguous. Trimming took 0 bases from V and 1 from J, leaving 8 bases between them. CDR1 and CDR2 from the germline V gene are SGHNT and YYREEE (reference sequence). This CDR3 contains 16 residues. In DNA, the CDR3 is TGTGCCAGCAGCTTGGCCCCCGGGTCTGGGGCCAACGTCCTGACTTTC. Its translation: CASSLAPGSGANVLTF.

Here the CDR3 reads CASSLRSQGGYQETQYF. The CDR3 nucleotides read TGTGCCAGCAGTTTACGATCCCAGGGAGGGTACCAAGAGACCCAGTACTTC. The chain links TRBV28 to TRBJ2-5; TRBD2 matches 7 bases. The J segment lost 0 bases and the V segment lost 2 bases, leaving 9 bases of the junction unmatched. The CDR3 length is 17 residues. The germline CDR1 and CDR2 sequences are MDHEN and SYDVKM.

V usage is TRBV7-9 and J usage is TRBJ1-1, with a weak D call TRBD1 (6 bases). Trimming removed 5 bases at V and 0 bases at J, with 16 bases between. This CDR3 is built from 16 residues. Germline values: CDR1 SEHNR, CDR2 FQNEAQ (reference sequence). The CDR3 DNA reads as TGTGCCAGCAGCCATACAGGGAATCCTATGAACACTGAAGCTTTCTTT. Its protein is CASSHTGNPMNTEAFF.

This chain joins TRBV5-4 and TRBJ2-7; D tentatively fits TRBD1 or TRBD2 (5 bases each). The V and J ends lost 5 bases and 5 bases respectively, with 20 bases between them. In germline, CDR1 is SGHNT, CDR2 YYREEE (reference sequence). The CDR3 totals 15 residues. In DNA form, the CDR3 reads TGTGCCAGCAGTCGGACTCCCAGGGTTCCGCACGAGCAGTACTTC. Translating it yields CASSRTPRVPHEQYF.

The chain employs TRBV4-1 and TRBJ2-1; D gene unclear. Germline CDR1 is MGHRA and CDR2 is YSYEKL. CDR3 size: 19 residues. V gave up 3 bases and J gave up 0 bases, with 21 bases separating them. The CDR3 protein is CASSHNKGSPTDSYNEQFF. CDR3 DNA: TGCGCCAGCAGCCACAATAAAGGGTCCCCGACGGACTCCTACAATGAGCAGTTCTTC.

J is TRBJ1-2 and V is TRBV24-1; TRBD1 matches at 7 bases. J gave up 6 bases and V 6 bases, and 6 bases lay outside the gene matches. CDR1 is KGHDR and CDR2 is SFDVKD in the germline V gene. The CDR3 spans 13 residues. CDR3 protein: CATSSDRVDGYTF. DNA of the CDR3: TGTGCCACCAGTAGTGACAGGGTAGATGGCTACACCTTC.

The chain links TRBV30 to TRBJ1-4, with D hard to call. Germline V CDR1 and CDR2: GTSNPN, SVGIG (reference sequence). V was trimmed by 0 bases and J by 4 bases, leaving 9 bases between them. The length of the CDR3 is 14 residues. This chain's CDR3 is CAWSVGQLNEKLFF. CDR3 nucleotide sequence: TGTGCCTGGAGTGTAGGGCAGCTTAATGAAAAACTGTTTTTT.

The V call is TRBV3-1, the J call TRBJ2-1; D not resolved. CDR1 is LGHDT, CDR2 YNNKEL, per germline (reference sequence). V shed 0 bases and J shed 7 bases, with 7 bases lying between them. The CDR3 is made up of 13 amino acids. The CDR3 protein is CASSQDSRNEQFF. The CDR3 coding sequence is TGTGCCAGCAGCCAAGACTCACGGAATGAGCAGTTCTTC.

V and J are TRBV27 and TRBJ1-2, with TRBD1 as a possible D gene (6 bases). This CDR3 is 13 amino acids long. The V and J ends lost 2 bases and 5 bases respectively, with 9 bases between them. The germline V gene has CDR1 MNHEY and CDR2 SMNVEV (reference sequence). CDR3 residues: CASSLGGAYGYTF. CDR3 sequence (DNA): TGTGCCAGCAGTTTAGGGGGCGCTTATGGCTACACCTTC.

The chain recombines TRBV19 with TRBJ1-2; D not resolved. CDR3 length: 15 residues. Germline V gene data show CDR1 as LNHDA and CDR2 as SQIVND (reference sequence). V was pared by 1 base and J by 8 bases, with 17 bases between. The CDR3: CASSIGSPLPAGYTF. CDR3 nucleotide sequence: TGTGCCAGTAGTATAGGTTCCCCGCTTCCCGCCGGCTACACCTTC.

The chain has TRBV6-1 and TRBJ1-1; maybe TRBD1 (5 bases). V was shortened by 4 bases and J by 7 bases, with 13 bases between the two germline ends. CDR1 and CDR2 (germline): MNHNS, SASEGT. CDR3 length equals 13 residues. In DNA form, the CDR3 reads TGTGCCAGCAGTGTAACGACAGCAGTTGAAGCTTTCTTT. Translation gives CASSVTTAVEAFF.

The genes are TRBV28 and TRBJ1-4; a possible D gene is TRBD1 (5 bases). Per germline, CDR1 MDHEN and CDR2 SYDVKM. The V and J ends lost 4 bases and 6 bases respectively, with 15 bases between them. The CDR3 sequence is 15 residues long. The chain's CDR3 is CASSWPGQGDEKLFF. For the CDR3, the DNA is TGTGCCAGCAGTTGGCCGGGGCAGGGTGATGAAAAACTGTTTTTT.

The rearrangement links TRBV3-1 to TRBJ2-1; unclear D gene. Trimming removed 4 bases from V and 8 bases from J, with 18 bases in between. The V gene's germline CDR1 is LGHDT and CDR2 YNNKEL (reference sequence). This CDR3 region has 15 residues. As DNA, the CDR3 is TGTGCCAGCAGCCCTCCCGGGCCCTCAAATTATGAGCAGTTCTTC. Amino acids: CASSPPGPSNYEQFF.

The rearrangement uses TRBV2 and TRBJ1-1; D gene ambiguous. The CDR3 length is 13 residues. Trimming took 10 bases from V and 2 from J, leaving 14 bases between them. From germline, CDR1 is SNHLY and CDR2 FYNNEI. The CDR3: CATSRVGNTEAFF. In DNA, the CDR3 is TGTGCCACCTCAAGGGTGGGCAACACTGAAGCTTTCTTT.

The CDR3 sequence is CASSPQGAVNTEAFF. CDR3 nucleotide sequence: TGTGCCAGCAGCCCACAGGGGGCCGTGAACACTGAAGCTTTCTTT. The rearrangement joins TRBV7-8 to TRBJ1-1, with 9 bases matching TRBD1. The CDR3 is made up of 15 amino acids. Germline CDR1 is SGHVS and CDR2 is FQNEAQ. After removal of 5 bases from V and 0 bases from J, the junction contained 4 bases not matched to a gene.

For this clonotype: The junction and the germline gene differ at one end; a read error may be behind it. The chain links TRBV5-1 to TRBJ2-5; possible D gene TRBD2, 5 bases. Germline CDR1 is SGHRS and CDR2 is YFSETQ. This CDR3 is 14 amino acids long. The CDR3 spells CGSSFGQVAETQYF. DNA of the CDR3: TGCGGCAGCAGCTTCGGCCAGGTAGCGGAGACCCAGTACTTC.

This chain links TRBV27 with TRBJ1-2; possibly TRBD1 for D (5 bases). CDR1 and CDR2 (germline): MNHEY, SMNVEV (reference sequence). The ends were cut back, 0 bases at V and 5 bases at J, with 28 bases in the middle. CDR3 length: 20 residues. CDR3 amino acids: CASSLSGRRMTAFKRYGYTF. CDR3 coding DNA: TGTGCCAGCAGTTTATCTGGTCGGAGAATGACAGCCTTCAAGAGATATGGCTACACCTTC.

V gene TRBV12-3 or TRBV12-4 combines with J gene TRBJ1-6, with D unclear. The CDR3 runs to 15 residues. V lost 6 bases to trimming and J lost 0 bases, with 9 bases between them. The CDR3 sequence is CASSPWNSYNSPLHF. Written as DNA, the CDR3 is TGTGCCAGCAGCCCCTGGAACTCCTATAATTCACCCCTCCACTTT.